This TCR beta chain is drawn from a study of shared clonotypes between healthy human individuals (dated by TCRdb to 2020 to 2022). Broadly, across the study: A couple of women and a few men aged 18 to 49 years were included in the cohort. To estimate repertoire size and how much clonotype sharing occurs between individuals, the study deeply sequenced the blood TCR repertoires of roughly 5 healthy adults. To increase sequencing depth and limit assay-specific biases, different laboratories used diverse techniques to prepare libraries and sequence TCR repertoires. Between about 0.85 and 9.5 billion PBMCs per donor were obtained by leukapheresis.

The full study reports these points: Sampling was restricted to blood, and TCR repertoires in tissue are likely to differ from TCR repertoires in blood. Because the study included only a small number of donors, the genetic and exposure-history diversity represented was limited. Pairwise subsampling led to the expectation that sequencing depth would affect the degree of clonotype sharing among donors.

Including cysteine and phenylalanine, the CDR3 has 12 amino acids. Only the CDR3 DNA is retained, 36 bases long and in frame from the first base. V gives up 4 bases and J gives up 2 bases, and the segment between their germline ends measures 9 bases. CDR1 and CDR2, looked up from the germline V gene (reference sequence), are GTSNPN and SVGIG. Healthy HIV-negative adults with no recently reported acute infections or vaccinations were included as donors. Every donor was a Caucasian adult residing in Nashville, Tennessee, USA. For unsorted samples, some 90 million PBMCs were counted, and genomic DNA was extracted using the QIAamp DNA Blood Mini kit. After blood collection by leukapheresis, PBMCs were isolated using Ficoll-Histopaque density gradient centrifugation and then cryopreserved in the vapor phase of liquid nitrogen. A remark on this clone: The specificity of this receptor is unknown. Base-call qualities are not available, and no considerably larger clone is one nucleotide away.

Using the deep immunoSEQ assay, TCR CDR3 regions were amplified from genomic DNA by multiplex PCR. Extracted genomic DNA from each cell subset was spread evenly across all wells of several immunoSEQ 96-well plates, with each plate serving as a replicate. Each replicate PCR for unsorted PBMC received around 330 ng genomic DNA, equal to about 30,000 T cell genomes. Genomic DNA from unsorted PBMC was sequenced over ten immunoSEQ deep assay plates. Purified libraries were measured with a Qubit 3.0 fluorometer, size-checked on a Bioanalyzer 2100, and measured again with the KAPA Library Quantification kit. Every immunoSEQ 96-well plate was sequenced on a dedicated single-read 150-cycle Illumina NextSeq 550 flow cell. As for the original processing: Because the immunoSEQ output included only junctional sequences and no quality scores, the filtering could not be the same as the filtering used for full-length reads. Sequences were annotated with PyIR, a Python wrapper for IgBLAST v1.9, using IMGT germline references to assign V/J genes and CDR3. Reads were removed for weak V/J assignments (E-value above 1e-6), missing CDR3, stop codons, out-of-frame junctions, or ambiguous translated residues. V3J clonotypes were defined by identical inferred V gene, J gene, and CDR3 amino acid sequence. The percentage overlap between two repertoires was calculated by dividing the number of shared unique clonotypes by the size of the smaller repertoire. Richness of each repertoire was evaluated using RTK rarefaction, the Chao1 estimator, and Recon v2.1 estimates of unobserved clonotypes. TCRdb holds this immuneACCESS table with in-frame rearrangements only. Some clones are missing; in checked studies, unresolved V genes explain under half, and the rest has no known cause. The V and J calls and clone size are taken from that table; D and trimming were inferred from the DNA. The sample profile shows about 510,000 clones; about three quarters of them were found once. The ten most abundant clones make up about 12% of the sample.

The V and J segments used are TRBV30 and TRBJ2-7, and the D gene may be TRBD2, 6 bases matching. Sequenced input: PBMCs. The receptor was isolated from a woman between 40 and 55 years old in good health. Some clones in this sample may be carry-over from other donors' samples. CDR3 region: CAWTAGTYEQYF. The DNA is as follows: TGTGCCTGGACGGCGGGAACCTACGAGCAGTACTTC.